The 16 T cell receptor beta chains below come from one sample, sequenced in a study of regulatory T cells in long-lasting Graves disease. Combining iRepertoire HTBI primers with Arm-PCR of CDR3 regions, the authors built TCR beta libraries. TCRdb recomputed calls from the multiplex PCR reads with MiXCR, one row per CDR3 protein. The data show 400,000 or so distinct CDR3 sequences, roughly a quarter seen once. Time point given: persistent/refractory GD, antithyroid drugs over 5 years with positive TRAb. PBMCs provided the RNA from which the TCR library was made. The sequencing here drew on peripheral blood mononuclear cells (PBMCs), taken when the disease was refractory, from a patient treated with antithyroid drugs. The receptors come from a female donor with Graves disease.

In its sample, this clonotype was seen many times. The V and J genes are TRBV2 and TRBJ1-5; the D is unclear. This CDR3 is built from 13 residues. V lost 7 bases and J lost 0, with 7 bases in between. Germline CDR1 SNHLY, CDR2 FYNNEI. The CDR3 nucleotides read TGTGCCAGCACCCGAAATAGCAATCAGCCCCAGCATTTT. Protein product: CASTRNSNQPQHF.

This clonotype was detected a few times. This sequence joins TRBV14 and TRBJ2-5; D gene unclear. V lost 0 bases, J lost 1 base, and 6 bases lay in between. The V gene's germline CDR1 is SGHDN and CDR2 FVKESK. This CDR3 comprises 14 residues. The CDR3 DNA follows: TGTGCCAGCAGCCAAGAGGTCGCCCAAGAGACCCAGTACTTC. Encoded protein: CASSQEVAQETQYF.

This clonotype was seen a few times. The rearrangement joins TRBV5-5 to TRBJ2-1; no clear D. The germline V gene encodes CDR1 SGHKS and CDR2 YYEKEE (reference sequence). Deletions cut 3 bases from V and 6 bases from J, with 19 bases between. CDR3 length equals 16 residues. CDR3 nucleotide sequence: TGTGCCAGCAGCTCACTACTAACGGAAAGAATCAATGAGCAGTTCTTC. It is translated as CASSSLLTERINEQFF.

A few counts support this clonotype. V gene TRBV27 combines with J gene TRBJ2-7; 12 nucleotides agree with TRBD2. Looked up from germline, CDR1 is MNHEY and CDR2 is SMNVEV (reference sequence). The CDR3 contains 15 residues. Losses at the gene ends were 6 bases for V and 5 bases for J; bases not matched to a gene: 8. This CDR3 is CASRRTSGTVDEQYF. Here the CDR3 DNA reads TGTGCCAGCAGGCGGACTAGCGGGACGGTGGACGAGCAGTACTTC.

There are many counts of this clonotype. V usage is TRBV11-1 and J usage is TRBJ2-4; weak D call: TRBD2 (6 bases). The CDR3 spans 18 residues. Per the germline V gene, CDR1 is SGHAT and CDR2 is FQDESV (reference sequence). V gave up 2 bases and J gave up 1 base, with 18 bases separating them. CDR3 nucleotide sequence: TGTGCCAGCAGCTTACGGGGGTCAAGGCCCCTGGCCAAAAACATTCAGTACTTC. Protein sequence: CASSLRGSRPLAKNIQYF. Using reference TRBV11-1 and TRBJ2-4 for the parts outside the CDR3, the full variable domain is EAEVAQSPRYKITEKSQAVAFWCDPISGHATLYWYRQILGQGPELLVQFQDESVVDDSQLPKDRFSAERLKGVDSTLKIQPAELGDSAMYLCASSLRGSRPLAKNIQYFGAGTRLSVL.

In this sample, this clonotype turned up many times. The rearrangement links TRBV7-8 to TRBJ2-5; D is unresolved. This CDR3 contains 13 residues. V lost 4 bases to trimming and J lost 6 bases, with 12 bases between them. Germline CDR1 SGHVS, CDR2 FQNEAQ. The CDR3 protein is CASSYGPSKTQYF. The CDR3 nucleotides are TGTGCCAGCAGCTACGGACCAAGTAAGACCCAGTACTTC.

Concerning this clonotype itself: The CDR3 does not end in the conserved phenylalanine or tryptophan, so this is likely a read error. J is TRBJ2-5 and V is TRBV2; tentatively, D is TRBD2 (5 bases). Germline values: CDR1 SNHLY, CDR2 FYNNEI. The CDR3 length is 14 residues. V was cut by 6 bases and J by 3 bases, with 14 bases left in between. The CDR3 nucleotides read TGTGCCAGCAGCTTATTTACAGCGGAAGAGACCCAGTACCTC. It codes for CASSLFTAEETQYL.

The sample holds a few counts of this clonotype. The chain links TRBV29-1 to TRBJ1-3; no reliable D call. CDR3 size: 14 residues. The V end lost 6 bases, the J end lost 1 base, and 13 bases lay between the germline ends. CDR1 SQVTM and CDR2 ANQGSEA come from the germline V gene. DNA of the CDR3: TGCAGCGTCGACGAGCGGGGATCTGGAAACACCATATATTTT. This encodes CSVDERGSGNTIYF.

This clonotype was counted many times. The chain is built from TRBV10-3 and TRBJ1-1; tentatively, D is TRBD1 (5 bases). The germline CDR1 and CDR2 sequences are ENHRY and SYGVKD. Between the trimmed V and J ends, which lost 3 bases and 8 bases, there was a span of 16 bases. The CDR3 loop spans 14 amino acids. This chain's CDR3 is CAISEPPRVGEAFF. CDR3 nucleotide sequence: TGTGCCATCAGTGAACCCCCCAGGGTAGGAGAAGCTTTCTTT.

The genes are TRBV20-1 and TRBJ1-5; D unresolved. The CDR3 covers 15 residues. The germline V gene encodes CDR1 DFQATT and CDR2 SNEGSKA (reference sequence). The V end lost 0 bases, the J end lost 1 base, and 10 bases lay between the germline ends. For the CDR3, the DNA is TGCAGTGCTAGAGATGGTACGGGAAGCAATCAGCCCCAGCATTTT. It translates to CSARDGTGSNQPQHF.

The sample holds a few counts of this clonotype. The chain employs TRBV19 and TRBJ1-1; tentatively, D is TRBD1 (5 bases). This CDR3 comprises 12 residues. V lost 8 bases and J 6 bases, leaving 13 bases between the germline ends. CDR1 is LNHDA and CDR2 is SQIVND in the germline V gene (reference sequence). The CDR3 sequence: CASRSLRAEAFF. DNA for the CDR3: TGTGCCAGTCGAAGCCTCAGGGCTGAAGCTTTCTTT. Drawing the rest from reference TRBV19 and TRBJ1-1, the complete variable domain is DGGITQSPKYLFRKEGQNVTLSCEQNLNHDAMYWYRQDPGQGLRLIYYSQIVNDFQKGDIAEGYSVSREKKESFPLTVTSAQKNPTAFYLCASRSLRAEAFFGQGTRLTVV.

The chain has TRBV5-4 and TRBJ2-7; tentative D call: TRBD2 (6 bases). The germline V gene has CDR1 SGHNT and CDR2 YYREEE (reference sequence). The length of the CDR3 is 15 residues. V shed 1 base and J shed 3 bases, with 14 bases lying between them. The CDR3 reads CASSLSQGGVYEQYF. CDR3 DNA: TGTGCCAGCAGCTTGAGTCAGGGCGGGGTCTACGAGCAGTACTTC.

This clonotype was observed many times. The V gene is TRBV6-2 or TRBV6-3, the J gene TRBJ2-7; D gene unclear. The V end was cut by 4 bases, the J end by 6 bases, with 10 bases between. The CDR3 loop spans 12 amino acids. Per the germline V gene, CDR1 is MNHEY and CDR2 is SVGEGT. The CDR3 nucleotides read TGTGCCAGCAGTTCCTACACCCTCGAGCAGTACTTC. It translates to CASSSYTLEQYF.

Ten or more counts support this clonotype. This CDR3 reads CASREVDSNQPQHF. CDR3 DNA: TGTGCCAGCAGAGAAGTAGATAGCAATCAGCCCCAGCATTTT. The chain is built from TRBV28 and TRBJ1-5; D is ambiguous. Germline V gives CDR1 MDHEN, CDR2 SYDVKM. V dropped 6 bases and J dropped 0 bases, with 9 bases sitting between them. The CDR3 is made up of 14 amino acids.

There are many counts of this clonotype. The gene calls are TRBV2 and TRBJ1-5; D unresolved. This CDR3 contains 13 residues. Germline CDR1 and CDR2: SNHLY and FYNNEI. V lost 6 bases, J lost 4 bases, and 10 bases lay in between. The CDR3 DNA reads TGTGCCAGCAGCGACACGAGGAATCAGCCCCAGCATTTT. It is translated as CASSDTRNQPQHF.

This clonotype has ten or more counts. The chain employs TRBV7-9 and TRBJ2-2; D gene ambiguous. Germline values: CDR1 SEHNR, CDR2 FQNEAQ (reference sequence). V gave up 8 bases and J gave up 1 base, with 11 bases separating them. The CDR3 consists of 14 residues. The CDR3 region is CASQPLVNTGELFF. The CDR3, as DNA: TGTGCCAGCCAGCCCCTGGTGAACACCGGGGAGCTGTTTTTT. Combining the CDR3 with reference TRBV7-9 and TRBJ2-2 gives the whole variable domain DTGVSQNPRHKITKRGQNVTFRCDPISEHNRLYWYRQTLGQGPEFLTYFQNEAQLEKSRLLSDRFSAERPKGSFSTLEIQRTEQGDSAMYLCASQPLVNTGELFFGEGSRLTVL.